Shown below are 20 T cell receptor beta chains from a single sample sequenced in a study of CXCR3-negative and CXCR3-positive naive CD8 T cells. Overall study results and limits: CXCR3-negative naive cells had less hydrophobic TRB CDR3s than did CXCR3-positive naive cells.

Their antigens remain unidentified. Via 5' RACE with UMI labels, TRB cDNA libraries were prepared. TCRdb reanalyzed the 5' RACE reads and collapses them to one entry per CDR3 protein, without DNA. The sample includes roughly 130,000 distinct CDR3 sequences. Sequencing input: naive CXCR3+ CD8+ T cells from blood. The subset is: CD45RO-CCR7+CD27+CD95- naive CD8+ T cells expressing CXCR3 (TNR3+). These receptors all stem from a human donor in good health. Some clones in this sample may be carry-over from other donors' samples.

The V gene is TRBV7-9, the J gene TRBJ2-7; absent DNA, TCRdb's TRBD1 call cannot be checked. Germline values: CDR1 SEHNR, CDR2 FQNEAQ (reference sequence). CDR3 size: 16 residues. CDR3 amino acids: CASSFDGTGESYEQYF.

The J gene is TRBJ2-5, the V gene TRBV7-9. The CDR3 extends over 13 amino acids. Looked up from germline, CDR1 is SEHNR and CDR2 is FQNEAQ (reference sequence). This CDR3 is CASSWELGETQYF.

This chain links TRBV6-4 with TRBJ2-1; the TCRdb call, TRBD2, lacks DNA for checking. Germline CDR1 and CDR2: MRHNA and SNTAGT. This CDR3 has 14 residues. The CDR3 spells CASSDWWDSNEQFF.

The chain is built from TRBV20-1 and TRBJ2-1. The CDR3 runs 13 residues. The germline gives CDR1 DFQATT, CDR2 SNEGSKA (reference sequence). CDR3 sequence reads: CSAAQSSYNEQFF.

This CDR3 reads CASSLAGAEGYTF. The gene calls are TRBV7-2 and TRBJ1-2; the TRBD1 assignment by TCRdb is unverifiable without DNA. The germline V gene has CDR1 SGHTA and CDR2 FQGNSA. This CDR3 region has 13 residues. The whole variable domain, filled in from reference TRBV7-2 and TRBJ1-2, reads GAGVSQSPSNKVTEKGKDVELRCDPISGHTALYWYRQSLGQGLEFLIYFQGNSAPDKSGLPSDRFSAERTGGSVSTLTIQRTQQEDSAVYLCASSLAGAEGYTFGSGTRLTVV.

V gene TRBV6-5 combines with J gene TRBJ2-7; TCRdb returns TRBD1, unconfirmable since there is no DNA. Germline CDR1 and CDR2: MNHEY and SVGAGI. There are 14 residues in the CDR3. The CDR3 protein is CASSYGGGLREQYF.

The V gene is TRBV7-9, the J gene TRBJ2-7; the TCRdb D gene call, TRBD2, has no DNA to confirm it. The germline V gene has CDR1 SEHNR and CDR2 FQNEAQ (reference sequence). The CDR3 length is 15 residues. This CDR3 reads CASSLLAGRSYEQYF. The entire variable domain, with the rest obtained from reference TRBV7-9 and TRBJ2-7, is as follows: DTGVSQNPRHKITKRGQNVTFRCDPISEHNRLYWYRQTLGQGPEFLTYFQNEAQLEKSRLLSDRFSAERPKGSFSTLEIQRTEQGDSAMYLCASSLLAGRSYEQYFGPGTRLTVT.

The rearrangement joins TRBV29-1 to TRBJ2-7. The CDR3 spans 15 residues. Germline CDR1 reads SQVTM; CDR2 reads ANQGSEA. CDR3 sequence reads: CSVAYFKAEAYEQYF.

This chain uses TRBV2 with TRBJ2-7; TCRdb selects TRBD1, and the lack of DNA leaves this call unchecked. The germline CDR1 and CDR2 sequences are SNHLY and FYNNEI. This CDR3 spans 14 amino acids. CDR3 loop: CASSPTGVRLEQYF.

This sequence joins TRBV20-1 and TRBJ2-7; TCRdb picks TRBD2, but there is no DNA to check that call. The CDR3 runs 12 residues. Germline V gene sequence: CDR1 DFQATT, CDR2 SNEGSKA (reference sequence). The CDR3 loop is CSGASGGYEQYF.

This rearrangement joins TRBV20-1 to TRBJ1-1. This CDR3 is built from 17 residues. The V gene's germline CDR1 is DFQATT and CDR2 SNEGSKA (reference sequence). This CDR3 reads CSARGLAGSKVNTEAFF.

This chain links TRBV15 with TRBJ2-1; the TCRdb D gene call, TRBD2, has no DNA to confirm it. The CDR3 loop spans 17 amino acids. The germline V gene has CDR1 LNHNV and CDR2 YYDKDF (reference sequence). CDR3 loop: CATSRVAGHISYNEQFF.

CDR3 protein: CSVLTGSYNEQFF. The rearrangement joins TRBV29-1 to TRBJ2-1; with no DNA, the TCRdb D assignment of TRBD1 cannot be verified. The CDR3 runs 13 residues. Germline CDR1 SQVTM, CDR2 ANQGSEA.

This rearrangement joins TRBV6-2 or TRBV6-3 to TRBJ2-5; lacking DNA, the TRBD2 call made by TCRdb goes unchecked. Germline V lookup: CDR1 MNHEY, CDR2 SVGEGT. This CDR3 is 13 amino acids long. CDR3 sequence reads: CASSYLGGETQYF.

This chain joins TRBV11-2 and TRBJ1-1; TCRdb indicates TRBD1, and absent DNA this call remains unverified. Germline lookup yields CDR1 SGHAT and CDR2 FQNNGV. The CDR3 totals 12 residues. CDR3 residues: CASSLGGGEAFF. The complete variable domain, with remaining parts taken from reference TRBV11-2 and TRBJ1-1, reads EAGVAQSPRYKIIEKRQSVAFWCNPISGHATLYWYQQILGQGPKLLIQFQNNGVVDDSQLPKDRFSAERLKGVDSTLKIQPAKLEDSAVYLCASSLGGGEAFFGQGTRLTVV.

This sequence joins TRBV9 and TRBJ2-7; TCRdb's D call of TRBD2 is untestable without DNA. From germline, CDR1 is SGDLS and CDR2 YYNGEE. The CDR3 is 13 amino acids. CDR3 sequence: CASGGPLPYEQYF.

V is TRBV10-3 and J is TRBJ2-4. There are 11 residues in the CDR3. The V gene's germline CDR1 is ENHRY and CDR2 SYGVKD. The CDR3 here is CAISEGNIQYF.

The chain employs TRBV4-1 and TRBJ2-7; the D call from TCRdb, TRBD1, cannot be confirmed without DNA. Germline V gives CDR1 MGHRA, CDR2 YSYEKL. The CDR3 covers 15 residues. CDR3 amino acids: CASSQRQTENYEQYF.

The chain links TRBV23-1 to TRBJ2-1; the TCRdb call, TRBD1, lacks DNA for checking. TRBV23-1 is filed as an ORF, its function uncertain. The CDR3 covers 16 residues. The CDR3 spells CASSQKGQGNYNEQFF.

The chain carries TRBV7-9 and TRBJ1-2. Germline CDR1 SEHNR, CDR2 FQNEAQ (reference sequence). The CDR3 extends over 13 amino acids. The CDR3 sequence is CASSPVQDYGYTF.